Below, 11 T cell receptor beta chains from the same sample are listed, as sequenced in a study of CD8 T cells in ankylosing spondylitis. TCRdb called the 5' RACE reads again in MiXCR, with one record for every CDR3 protein. The table lists approximately 300,000 distinct CDR3 sequences, more than 20% of them singletons. Specimen: blood, either unsorted or a sorted T cell fraction (not recorded which). The receptor set was obtained from a female donor with ankylosing spondylitis or in good health (not recorded which).

This chain joins TRBV7-2 and TRBJ2-3; D ambiguous. V was pared by 4 bases and J by 0 bases, with 8 bases between. Germline CDR1 is SGHTA and CDR2 is FQGNSA. This CDR3 region has 14 residues. The CDR3 region has the DNA TGTGCCAGCAGCTCAGATTATAGCACAGATACGCAGTATTTT. Encoded protein: CASSSDYSTDTQYF.

The rearrangement links TRBV29-1 to TRBJ2-5; maybe TRBD2 (7 bases). Germline CDR1 is SQVTM and CDR2 is ANQGSEA. The CDR3 extends over 13 amino acids. Trimming removed 3 bases from V and 4 bases from J, with 12 bases in between. CDR3 loop: CSVDGGGGETQYF. Here the CDR3 DNA reads TGCAGCGTTGATGGGGGAGGGGGAGAGACCCAGTACTTC. The full variable domain, with the rest looked up from reference TRBV29-1 and TRBJ2-5, is SAVISQKPSRDICQRGTSLTIQCQVDSQVTMMFWYRQQPGQSLTLIATANQGSEATYESGFVIDKFPISRPNLTFSTLTVSNMSPEDSSIYLCSVDGGGGETQYFGPGTRLLVL.

The chain employs TRBV5-5 and TRBJ2-2; D is perhaps TRBD2 (5 bases). CDR1 is SGHKS and CDR2 is YYEKEE in the germline V gene (reference sequence). This CDR3 has 14 residues. With 4 bases removed from V and 6 bases from J, the gap between germline ends came to 13 bases. The CDR3 is CASSLEGGAGELFF. The CDR3 region has the DNA TGTGCCAGCAGCCTCGAGGGTGGGGCCGGGGAGCTGTTTTTT.

This rearrangement joins TRBV25-1 to TRBJ2-3; D is undetermined. Germline CDR1 MGHDK, CDR2 SYGVNS. Trimming pared 5 bases from V and 4 bases from J, leaving 13 bases between. This CDR3 is 14 amino acids long. For the CDR3, the DNA is TGTGCCAGCAGTTCTCAAGGGCGCCCAGATACGCAGTATTTT. Residues: CASSSQGRPDTQYF.

This clonotype has at least ten counts. The V and J genes are TRBV5-8 and TRBJ2-4; D possibly corresponds to TRBD2 (6 bases). Trimming shortened V by 4 bases and J by 5 bases, and 16 bases separated the two germline ends. Germline V gene sequence: CDR1 SGHTS, CDR2 YDEGEE. The CDR3 covers 15 residues. Written as DNA, the CDR3 is TGTGCCAGCAGCGGGAGATTAGTAGCGGAAAACATTCAGTACTTC. Translating it yields CASSGRLVAENIQYF.

The V and J genes are TRBV28 and TRBJ2-7; D is tentatively TRBD1 or TRBD2 (5 bases each). This CDR3 is 14 amino acids long. The germline V gene encodes CDR1 MDHEN and CDR2 SYDVKM. Trimming removed 8 bases from V and 4 bases from J, with 18 bases in between. The chain's CDR3 is CASHEGRPGYEQYF. The CDR3 nucleotides are TGTGCCAGCCACGAGGGGAGACCGGGGTACGAGCAGTACTTC.

This clonotype was found a few times. This chain connects TRBV18 to TRBJ2-3; a weak D match, TRBD1 (5 bases). Germline values: CDR1 KGHSH, CDR2 LQKENI. V shed 3 bases and J shed 1 base, with 11 bases lying between them. The CDR3 consists of 15 residues. The CDR3 coding sequence is TGTGCCAGCTCACCCACTCGCAGGGGCACAGATACGCAGTATTTT. Protein sequence: CASSPTRRGTDTQYF.

In its sample, this clonotype was seen many times. This chain connects TRBV20-1 to TRBJ1-1; D may be TRBD1 (5 bases). Germline-derived CDR1 and CDR2 are DFQATT and SNEGSKA (reference sequence). Trimming removed 5 bases at V and 1 base at J, with 11 bases between. The CDR3 is made up of 13 amino acids. The CDR3 spells CSAGGTQNTEAFF. DNA of the CDR3: TGCAGTGCTGGCGGGACTCAGAACACTGAAGCTTTCTTT.

This chain links TRBV9 with TRBJ2-7; tentatively, D is TRBD2 (5 bases). Germline CDR1 is SGDLS and CDR2 is YYNGEE. The CDR3 runs 16 residues. V lost 4 bases, J lost 2 bases, and 19 bases lay in between. CDR3 nucleotides: TGTGCCAGCAGCCACCGATTAGCGAAAAATCCCTACGAGCAGTACTTC. Encoded protein: CASSHRLAKNPYEQYF.

This chain uses TRBV5-1 with TRBJ2-3, with TRBD1 as a possible D gene (6 bases). CDR1 is SGHRS and CDR2 is YFSETQ in the germline V gene. Trimming left V 4 bases short and J 6 bases short, with 12 bases between. The length of the CDR3 is 13 residues. CDR3 sequence reads: CASSTNRADTQYF. The CDR3 DNA is TGCGCCAGCAGCACAAACAGGGCGGATACGCAGTATTTT.

V and J are TRBV7-3 and TRBJ2-3; D is undetermined. The CDR3 sequence is 12 residues long. The V gene's germline CDR1 is SGHTA and CDR2 FQGTGA. Trimming took 5 bases from V and 6 from J, leaving 9 bases between them. CDR3 DNA sequence: TGTGCCAGCAGCCCGCGATGGGATACGCAGTATTTT. Translating it yields CASSPRWDTQYF.